This TCR beta chain was identified in a study of immune cell composition in non-small cell lung cancer. Sequencing used immunoSEQ multiplex PCR; TCRdb keeps in-frame clones, though not all of them. The sample holds about 6,600 clones, about four fifths seen once. This clone was seen a handful of times. This CDR3 comprises 15 residues. Deletions cut 0 bases from V and 7 bases from J, with 16 bases between. CDR1 MNHEY and CDR2 SVGAGI come from the germline V gene. The chain couples TRBV6-5 to TRBJ2-7, with D possibly matching TRBD2 (5 bases). Input material: lung tumor tissue. The sequence was obtained from a human donor with non-small cell lung cancer. CDR3 nucleotide sequence: TGTGCCAGCAGTTACTCGCTTTCTTTTGGCGGGGAGCAGTACTTC. Translated, it gives CASSYSLSFGGEQYF.